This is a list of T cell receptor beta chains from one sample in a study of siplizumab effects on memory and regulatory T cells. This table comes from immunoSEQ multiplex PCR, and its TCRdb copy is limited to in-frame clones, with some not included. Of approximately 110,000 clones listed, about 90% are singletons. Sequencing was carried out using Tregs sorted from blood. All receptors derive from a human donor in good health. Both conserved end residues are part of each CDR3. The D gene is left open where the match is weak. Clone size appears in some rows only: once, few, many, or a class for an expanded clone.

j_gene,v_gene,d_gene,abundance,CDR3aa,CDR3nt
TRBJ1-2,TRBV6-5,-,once,CASRASSGYTF,TGTGCCAGCAGGGCAAGTAGCGGCTACACCTTC
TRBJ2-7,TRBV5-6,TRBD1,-,CASSHDRGAAYEQYF,TGTGCCAGCAGCCACGACAGGGGGGCGGCCTACGAGCAGTACTTC
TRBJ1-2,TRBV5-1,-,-,CASSLSQGTGYTF,TGCGCCAGCAGCTTGAGCCAGGGTACTGGCTACACCTTC
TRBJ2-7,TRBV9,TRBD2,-,CASSNSGARRGEQYF,TGTGCCAGCAGCAATAGCGGGGCCCGGCGTGGTGAGCAGTACTTC
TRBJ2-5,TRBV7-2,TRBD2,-,CASSRILAGVFGTQYF,TGTGCCAGCAGCCGAATTCTAGCGGGGGTGTTTGGGACCCAGTACTTC
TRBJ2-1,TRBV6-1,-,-,CASSVQEGDEQFF,TGTGCCAGCAGTGTACAGGAGGGGGATGAGCAGTTCTTC
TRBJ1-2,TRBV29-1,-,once,CSVEGSFGGYTF,TGCAGCGTTGAGGGCAGCTTCGGAGGCTACACCTTC
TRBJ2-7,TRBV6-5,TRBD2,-,CASNLSGGPYEQYF,TGTGCCAGCAACCTTAGCGGGGGACCCTACGAGCAGTACTTC
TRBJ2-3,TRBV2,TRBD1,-,CASSVGTGTVPHLDTQYF,TGTGCCAGCAGTGTAGGGACAGGGACCGTCCCCCACCTTGATACGCAGTATTTT
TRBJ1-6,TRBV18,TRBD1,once,CASSRDRAENSPLHF,TGTGCCAGCTCCCGCGACAGGGCTGAGAATTCACCCCTCCACTTT
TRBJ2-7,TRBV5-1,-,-,CASSSGQAASYEQYF,TGCGCCAGCAGCTCCGGACAAGCTGCCTCCTACGAGCAGTACTTC
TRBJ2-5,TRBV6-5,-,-,CASSKTGTETQYF,TGTGCCAGCAGTAAGACAGGAACCGAGACCCAGTACTTC
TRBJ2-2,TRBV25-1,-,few,CASSDWSFGELFF,TGTGCCAGCAGTGATTGGTCCTTCGGGGAGCTGTTTTTT
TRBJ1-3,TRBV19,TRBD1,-,CASTRDRGRPSGNTIYF,TGTGCCAGTACCAGGGACAGGGGCCGACCCTCTGGAAACACCATATATTTT
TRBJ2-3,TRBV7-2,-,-,CASTPAAADTQYF,TGTGCCAGCACCCCGGCCGCGGCAGATACGCAGTATTTT
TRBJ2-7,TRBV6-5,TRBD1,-,CASSRTGGGYEQYF,TGTGCCAGCAGCCGGACAGGGGGGGGATACGAGCAGTACTTC
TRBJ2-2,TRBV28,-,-,CASKHSTGELFF,TGTGCCAGCAAGCATAGCACCGGGGAGCTGTTTTTT
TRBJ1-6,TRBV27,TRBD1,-,CASSLLQGNSPLHF,TGTGCCAGCAGTTTACTACAGGGGAATTCACCCCTCCACTTT
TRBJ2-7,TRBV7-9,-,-,CASSFYEEQYF,TGTGCCAGCAGCTTTTATGAGGAGCAGTACTTC
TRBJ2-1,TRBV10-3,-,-,CAISESTGNEQFF,TGTGCCATCAGTGAGTCGACAGGAAATGAGCAGTTCTTC
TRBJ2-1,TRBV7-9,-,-,CASSRPSAGTFFTEQFF,TGTGCCAGCAGCCGACCATCAGCCGGGACCTTCTTCACTGAGCAGTTCTTC
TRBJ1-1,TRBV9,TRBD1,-,CASSVAPQGAYTEAFF,TGTGCCAGCAGCGTAGCCCCACAGGGGGCGTACACTGAAGCTTTCTTT
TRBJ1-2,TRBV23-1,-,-,CARRNTPSNYGYTF,TGCGCGCGCCGTAATACCCCGAGTAACTATGGCTACACCTTC
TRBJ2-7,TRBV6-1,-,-,CASSVGGSYEQYF,TGTGCCAGCAGTGTGGGGGGCTCCTACGAGCAGTACTTC
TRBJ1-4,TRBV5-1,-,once,CASSLGGQTNEKLFF,TGCGCCAGCAGCTTGGGTGGACAGACTAATGAAAAACTGTTTTTT